The clone carrying this TCR beta chain was seen only a few times. Its antigen remains unidentified. Some clones are missing from TCRdb's copy, which holds only in-frame ones; the method was immunoSEQ multiplex PCR. The table lists around 10,000 clones, 48% of them singletons, with 4.2% in the top ten. These data come from a study of T cells in localized non-small cell lung cancer. Study-level points and caveats: Owing to sequencing of a solitary tumor region, heterogeneity cannot be discounted. Longer overall survival was seen with higher T cell density measured in blood.

This CDR3 region has 17 residues. The junction had 9 bases not matched to a gene; V was cut back by 0 bases and J by 7 bases. Germline V gene data show CDR1 as MGHRA and CDR2 as YSYEKL. The chain uses TRBV4-1 and TRBJ1-6; TRBD1 agrees at 7 bases. Sequenced here: lymph node tissue, sampled before any cancer treatment. This TCR derives from a woman aged 35-75 years with stage II squamous cell lung carcinoma. The CDR3 loop is CASSQENRGLLNSPLHF. In nucleotides, the CDR3 is TGCGCCAGCAGCCAAGAAAACAGGGGTCTTTTGAATTCACCCCTCCACTTT.